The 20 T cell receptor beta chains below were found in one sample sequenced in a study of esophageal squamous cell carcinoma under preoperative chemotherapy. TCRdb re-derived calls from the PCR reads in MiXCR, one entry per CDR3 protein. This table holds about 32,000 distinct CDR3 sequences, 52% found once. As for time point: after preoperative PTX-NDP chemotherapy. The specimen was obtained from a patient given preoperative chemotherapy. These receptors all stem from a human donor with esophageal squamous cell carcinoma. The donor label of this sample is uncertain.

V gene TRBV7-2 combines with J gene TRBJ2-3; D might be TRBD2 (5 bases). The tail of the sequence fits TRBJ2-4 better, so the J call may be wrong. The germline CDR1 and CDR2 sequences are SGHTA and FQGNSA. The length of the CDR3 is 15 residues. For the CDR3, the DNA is TGTGCCAGCAGCTCGGGCCTGGGAGCCACAGATACTCAGTACTTC. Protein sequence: CASSSGLGATDTQYF.

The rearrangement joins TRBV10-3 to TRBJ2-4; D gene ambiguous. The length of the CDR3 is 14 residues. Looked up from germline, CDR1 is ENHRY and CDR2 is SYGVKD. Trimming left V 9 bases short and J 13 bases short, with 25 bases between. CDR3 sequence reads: CAIGGEAGSNEQYF. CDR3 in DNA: TGTGCCATAGGTGGTGAGGCTGGAAGTAATGAGCAGTACTTC.

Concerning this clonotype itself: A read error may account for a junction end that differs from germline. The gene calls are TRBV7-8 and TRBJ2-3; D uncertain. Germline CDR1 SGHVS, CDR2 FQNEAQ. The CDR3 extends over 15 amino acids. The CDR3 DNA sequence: TGTGCCAGCAGCTTGGTGCTGTGGGCCACAGATACGCAGTACTTT. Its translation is CASSLVLWATDTQYF.

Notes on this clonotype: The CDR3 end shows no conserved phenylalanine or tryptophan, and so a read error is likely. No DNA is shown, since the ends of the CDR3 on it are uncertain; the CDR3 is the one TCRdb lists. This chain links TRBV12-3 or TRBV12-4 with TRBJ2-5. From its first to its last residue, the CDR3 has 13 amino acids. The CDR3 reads CASSFMGSGTRYS.

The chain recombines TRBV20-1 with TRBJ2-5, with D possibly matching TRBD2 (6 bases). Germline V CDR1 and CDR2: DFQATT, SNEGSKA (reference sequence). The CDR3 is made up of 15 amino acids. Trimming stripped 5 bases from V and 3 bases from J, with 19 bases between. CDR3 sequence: CSAGPPTGGKETQYF. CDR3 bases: TGCAGTGCTGGGCCCCCAACTGGCGGGAAAGAGACCCAGTACTTC.

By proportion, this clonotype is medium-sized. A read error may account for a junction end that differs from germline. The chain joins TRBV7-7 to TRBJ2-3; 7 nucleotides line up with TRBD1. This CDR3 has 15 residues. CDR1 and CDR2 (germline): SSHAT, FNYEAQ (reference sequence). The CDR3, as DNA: TGTGCTAGCAGCTTAAGGGACAGCTTCACAGATACGCAGTATTTT. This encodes CASSLRDSFTDTQYF.

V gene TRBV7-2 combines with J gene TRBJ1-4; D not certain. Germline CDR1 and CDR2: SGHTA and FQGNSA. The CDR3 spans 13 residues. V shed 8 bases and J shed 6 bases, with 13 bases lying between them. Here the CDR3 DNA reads TGTGCCAGCTCTAACGGGCCGGATGAAAAACTGTTTTTT. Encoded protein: CASSNGPDEKLFF.

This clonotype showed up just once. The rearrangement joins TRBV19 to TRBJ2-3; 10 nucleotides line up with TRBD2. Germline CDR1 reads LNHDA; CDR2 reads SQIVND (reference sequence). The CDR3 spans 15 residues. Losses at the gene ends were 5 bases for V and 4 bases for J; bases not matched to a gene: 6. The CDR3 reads CASSFSGRPADTQYF. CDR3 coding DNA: TGTGCCAGTAGTTTTAGCGGGAGGCCCGCAGATACGCAGTATTTT.

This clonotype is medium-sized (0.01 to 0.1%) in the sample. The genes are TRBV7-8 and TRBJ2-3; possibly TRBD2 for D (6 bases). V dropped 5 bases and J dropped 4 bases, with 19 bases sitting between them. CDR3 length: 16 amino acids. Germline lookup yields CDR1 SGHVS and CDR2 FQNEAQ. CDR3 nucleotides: TGTGCCAGCAGCGGGTGGACTACCGGAGCCGCAGATACGCAGTATTTT. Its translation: CASSGWTTGAADTQYF. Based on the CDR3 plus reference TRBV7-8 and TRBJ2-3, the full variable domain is GAGVSQSPRYKVAKRGQDVALRCDPISGHVSLFWYQQALGQGPEFLTYFQNEAQLDKSGLPSDRFFAERPEGSVSTLKIQRTQQEDSAVYLCASSGWTTGAADTQYFGPGTRLTVL.

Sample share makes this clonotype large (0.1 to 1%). DNA of the CDR3: TGTGCCAGCAGCTCCCCCACCTCGACTAGCGGGGGTCAAGAGACCCAGTACTTC. Its translation: CASSSPTSTSGGQETQYF. The rearrangement links TRBV7-6 to TRBJ2-5, with 12 bases identical to TRBD2. The V and J ends lost 4 bases and 2 bases, in that order; junction bases with no gene match: 11. CDR1 and CDR2 (germline): SGHVS, FNYEAQ. The CDR3 sequence is 18 residues long.

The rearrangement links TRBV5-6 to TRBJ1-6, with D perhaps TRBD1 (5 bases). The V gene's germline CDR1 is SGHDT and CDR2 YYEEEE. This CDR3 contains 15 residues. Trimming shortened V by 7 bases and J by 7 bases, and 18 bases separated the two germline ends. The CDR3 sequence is CASAAGAGSNSPLHF. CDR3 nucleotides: TGTGCCAGCGCAGCCGGGGCAGGCTCCAATTCACCCCTCCACTTT.

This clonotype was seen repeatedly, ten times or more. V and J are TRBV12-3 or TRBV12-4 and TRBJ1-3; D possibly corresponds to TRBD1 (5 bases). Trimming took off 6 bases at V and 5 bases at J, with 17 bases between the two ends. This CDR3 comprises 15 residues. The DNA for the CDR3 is TGTGCCAGCAGCCGAAAGACAGATTTTAGAAACACCATATATTTT. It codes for CASSRKTDFRNTIYF.

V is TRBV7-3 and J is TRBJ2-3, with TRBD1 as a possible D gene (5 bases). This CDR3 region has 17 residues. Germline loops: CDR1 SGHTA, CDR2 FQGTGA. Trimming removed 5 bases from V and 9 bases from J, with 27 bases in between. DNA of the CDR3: TGTGCCAGCAGCCTCAAACTGGGGCTGTGGGCCGAAAACACGCAGTATTTT. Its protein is CASSLKLGLWAENTQYF.

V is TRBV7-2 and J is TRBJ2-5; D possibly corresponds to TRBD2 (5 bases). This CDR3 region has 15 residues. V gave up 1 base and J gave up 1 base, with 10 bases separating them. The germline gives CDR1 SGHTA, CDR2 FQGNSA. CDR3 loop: CASSLGHGVQETQYF. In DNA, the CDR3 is TGTGCCAGCAGCTTAGGGCACGGGGTCCAAGAGACCCAGTACTTC.

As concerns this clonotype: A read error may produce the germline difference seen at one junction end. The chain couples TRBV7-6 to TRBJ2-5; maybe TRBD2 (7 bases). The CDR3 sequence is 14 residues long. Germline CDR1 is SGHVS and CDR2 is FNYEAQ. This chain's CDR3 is CAGSGAGEKETQYF. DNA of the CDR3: TGTGCGGGGAGCGGGGCAGGGGAGAAAGAGACCCAGTACTTT.

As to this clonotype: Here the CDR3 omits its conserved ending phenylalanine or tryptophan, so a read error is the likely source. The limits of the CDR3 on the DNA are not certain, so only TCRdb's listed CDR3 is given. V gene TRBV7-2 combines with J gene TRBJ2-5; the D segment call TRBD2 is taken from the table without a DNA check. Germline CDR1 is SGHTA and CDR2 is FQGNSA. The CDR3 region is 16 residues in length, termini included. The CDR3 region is CASSSGRGAPRATQFS.

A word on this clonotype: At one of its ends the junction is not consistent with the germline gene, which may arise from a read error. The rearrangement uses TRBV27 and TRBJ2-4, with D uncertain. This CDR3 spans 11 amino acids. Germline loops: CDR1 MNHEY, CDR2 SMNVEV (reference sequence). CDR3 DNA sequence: TGTGCGAGCAGTGGCGAAGAGACTCAGTACTTC. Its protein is CASSGEETQYF.

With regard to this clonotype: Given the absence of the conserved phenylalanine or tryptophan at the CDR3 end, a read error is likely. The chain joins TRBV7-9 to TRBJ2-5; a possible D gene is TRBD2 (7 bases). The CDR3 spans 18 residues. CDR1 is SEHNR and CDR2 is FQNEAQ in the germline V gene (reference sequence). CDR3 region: CASSLARFEGGSQESQYL. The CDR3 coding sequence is TGTGCCAGCAGCTTAGCGCGTTTTGAGGGGGGGAGCCAAGAGTCCCAGTACTTG.

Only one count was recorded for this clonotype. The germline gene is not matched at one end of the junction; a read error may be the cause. CDR3 residues: CASRAGAATGEQFF. For the CDR3, the DNA is TGTGCCAGCAGGGCCGGTGCGGCCACCGGGGAGCAGTTCTTT. The V call is TRBV12-3 or TRBV12-4, the J call TRBJ2-1, with D perhaps matching TRBD2 (5 bases). This CDR3 has 14 amino acids.

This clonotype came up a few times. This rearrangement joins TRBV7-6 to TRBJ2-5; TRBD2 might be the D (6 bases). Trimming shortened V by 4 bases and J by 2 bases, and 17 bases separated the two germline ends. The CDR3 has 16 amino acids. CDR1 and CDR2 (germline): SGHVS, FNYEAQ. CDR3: CASSSDGGLAQETQYF. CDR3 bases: TGTGCCAGCAGCTCGGACGGAGGGTTGGCGCAAGAGACCCAGTACTTC.